These 19 T cell receptor beta chains share one sample of origin, sequenced in a study of graft-versus-host responses after intestinal transplantation. These TCRs' antigens remain unknown. Method: immunoSEQ multiplex PCR; TCRdb's copy keeps in-frame clones and lacks some. Of roughly 64,000 clones listed, 85% to 95% are singletons. Source: unstimulated CD8+ T cells sorted from spleen or lymph node cells, taken before transplant. Receptors originate from a human donor who was the organ donor for an intestinal transplant.

This clone was observed once. The genes are TRBV28 and TRBJ2-1; 8 positions match TRBD2. CDR1 is MDHEN and CDR2 is SYDVKM in the germline V gene. The junction had 11 bases not matched to a gene; V was cut back by 4 bases and J by 6 bases. The CDR3 has 16 amino acids. The CDR3 loop reads CASSSPTGLVGNEQFF. The DNA of the CDR3 is TGTGCCAGCAGTTCCCCTACGGGACTAGTAGGCAATGAGCAGTTCTTC.

This sequence joins TRBV5-1 and TRBJ2-6; D may be TRBD1 (5 bases). The V gene's germline CDR1 is SGHRS and CDR2 YFSETQ. The germline V and J ends were trimmed by 4 bases and 1 base, with 9 bases remaining between them. The CDR3 spans 15 residues. CDR3 loop: CASSIDSSGANVLTF. The CDR3, as DNA: TGCGCCAGCAGCATCGACAGTTCTGGGGCCAACGTCCTGACTTTC.

The rearrangement uses TRBV28 and TRBJ1-5; D may be TRBD1 (5 bases). In germline, CDR1 is MDHEN, CDR2 SYDVKM. The CDR3 totals 15 residues. The V and J ends lost 4 bases and 7 bases respectively, with 17 bases between them. The CDR3 reads CASSWTGGTWQPQHF. The CDR3 nucleotides are TGTGCCAGCAGTTGGACGGGGGGGACGTGGCAGCCCCAGCATTTT.

This clone was counted only a few times. For the CDR3, the DNA is TGTGCCTGGAGGGCCGGGGGCACTGAAGCTTTCTTT. Its translation: CAWRAGGTEAFF. V is TRBV30 and J is TRBJ1-1; D is possibly TRBD1 (5 bases). The V gene's germline CDR1 is GTSNPN and CDR2 SVGIG (reference sequence). CDR3 size: 12 residues. V lost 3 bases, J lost 4 bases, and 9 bases lay in between.

The chain is built from TRBV28 and TRBJ1-3, with TRBD1 matching 7 bases. CDR1 is MDHEN, CDR2 SYDVKM, per germline. The CDR3 totals 17 residues. V dropped 3 bases and J dropped 4; count of bases not matched to a gene: 12. CDR3 sequence (DNA): TGTGCCAGCAGTTTTTACTACGGACAGGACGGAGGAAACACCATATATTTT. Encoded protein: CASSFYYGQDGGNTIYF. Filled out from reference TRBV28 and TRBJ1-3, the complete variable domain reads DVKVTQSSRYLVKRTGEKVFLECVQDMDHENMFWYRQDPGLGLRLIYFSYDVKMKEKGDIPEGYSVSREKKERFSLILESASTNQTSMYLCASSFYYGQDGGNTIYFGEGSWLTVV.

This chain uses TRBV13 with TRBJ2-1, with a weak D call TRBD1 (6 bases). Germline V gene data show CDR1 as PRHDT and CDR2 as FYEKMQ (reference sequence). V was pared by 5 bases and J by 0 bases, with 17 bases between. The CDR3 has 17 amino acids. The CDR3 protein is CASSPRGGFDSYNEQFF. DNA for the CDR3: TGTGCCAGCAGCCCAAGAGGGGGATTCGACTCCTACAATGAGCAGTTCTTC.

V and J are TRBV27 and TRBJ2-6, with no clear D. CDR3 length: 14 amino acids. Germline CDR1 is MNHEY and CDR2 is SMNVEV (reference sequence). V shed 5 bases and J shed 0 bases, with 5 bases lying between them. CDR3 nucleotide sequence: TGTGCCAGCAGTCCCCTCTCTGGGGCCAACGTCCTGACTTTC. Its translation is CASSPLSGANVLTF.

The V call is TRBV27, the J call TRBJ2-3; D is unclear. CDR3 length equals 12 residues. Germline CDR1 and CDR2: MNHEY and SMNVEV (reference sequence). V was cut by 6 bases and J by 2 bases, with 6 bases left in between. The chain's CDR3 is CASRASTDTQYF. The CDR3 nucleotides read TGTGCCAGCAGGGCCTCCACAGATACGCAGTATTTT.

J is TRBJ2-3 and V is TRBV28; no reliable D call. Per the germline V gene, CDR1 is MDHEN and CDR2 is SYDVKM. The V gene lost 2 bases and the J gene lost 5 bases, with 2 bases spanning the gap. The length of the CDR3 is 11 residues. Here the CDR3 DNA reads TGTGCCAGCAGTTTACAAGATACGCAGTATTTT. It codes for CASSLQDTQYF.

The chain employs TRBV19 and TRBJ2-7; possibly TRBD1 for D (7 bases). V lost 8 bases and J lost 5, with 13 bases in between. The CDR3 consists of 12 residues. Germline CDR1 is LNHDA and CDR2 is SQIVND (reference sequence). The CDR3 DNA sequence: TGTGCCAGTTCCCCAGGGGGGAACGAGCAGTACTTC. As protein: CASSPGGNEQYF.

The chain uses TRBV10-3 and TRBJ1-1; 8 nucleotides line up with TRBD1. V was clipped by 7 bases and J by 3 bases; unmatched bases: 7. Germline V gene data show CDR1 as ENHRY and CDR2 as SYGVKD. The CDR3 covers 14 residues. The CDR3 loop reads CAITPGGWDTEAFF. The DNA for the CDR3 is TGTGCCATCACGCCAGGGGGCTGGGACACTGAAGCTTTCTTT.

The chain recombines TRBV4-1 with TRBJ2-2, with 9 bases matching TRBD2. The V and J ends lost 5 bases and 5 bases, in that order; junction bases with no gene match: 9. CDR3 length equals 16 residues. The V gene's germline CDR1 is MGHRA and CDR2 YSYEKL. The CDR3 bases are TGCGCCAGCAGCAGATCTAGCGGGATGGTTACCGGGGAGCTGTTTTTT. Its translation is CASSRSSGMVTGELFF.

The chain has TRBV6-1 and TRBJ2-7, with unresolved D. The CDR3 runs 13 residues. The V and J ends lost 1 base and 2 bases respectively, with 6 bases between them. Germline CDR1 MNHNS, CDR2 SASEGT. CDR3 DNA sequence: TGTGCCAGCAGTGAAGGTCAGACCTACGAGCAGTACTTC. Translated, it gives CASSEGQTYEQYF.

The rearrangement links TRBV14 to TRBJ1-1; the D gene is possibly TRBD1 (5 bases). This CDR3 region has 19 residues. Germline CDR1 and CDR2: SGHDN and FVKESK. V dropped 3 bases and J dropped 4 bases, with 27 bases sitting between them. CDR3 region: CASSHHRTPGRESSTEAFF. The CDR3 region has the DNA TGTGCCAGCAGCCACCATAGGACCCCGGGCAGGGAATCGAGCACTGAAGCTTTCTTT.

This chain connects TRBV27 to TRBJ1-2, with D tentatively TRBD1 (5 bases). CDR1 is MNHEY and CDR2 is SMNVEV in the germline V gene (reference sequence). The V end was cut by 2 bases, the J end by 5 bases, with 9 bases between. The CDR3 runs to 13 residues. CDR3: CASSLGQGYGYTF. CDR3 sequence (DNA): TGTGCCAGCAGTTTAGGTCAGGGATATGGCTACACCTTC.

The chain uses TRBV18 and TRBJ2-1; 12 bases line up with TRBD2. V was pared by 2 bases and J by 9 bases, with 5 bases of the junction left unmatched. Germline V gene data show CDR1 as KGHSH and CDR2 as LQKENI. This CDR3 contains 15 residues. CDR3 bases: TGTGCCAGCTCACCAATACTAGCGGGAGGACCTGAGCAGTTCTTC. It codes for CASSPILAGGPEQFF.

The rearrangement uses TRBV19 and TRBJ1-1; unclear D gene. The CDR3 has 16 amino acids. The V gene's germline CDR1 is LNHDA and CDR2 SQIVND (reference sequence). V dropped 7 bases and J dropped 1 base, with 19 bases sitting between them. Here the CDR3 DNA reads TGTGCCAGTATTCCCCCCCGGTACAGCTCGAACACTGAAGCTTTCTTT. This encodes CASIPPRYSSNTEAFF.

The chain joins TRBV11-2 to TRBJ2-4, with 10 bases identical to TRBD2. In germline, CDR1 is SGHAT, CDR2 FQNNGV. This CDR3 spans 16 amino acids. Trimming at V came to 3 bases and at J to 6 bases, leaving 8 bases not matched to a gene. CDR3 bases: TGTGCCAGCAGCTTCGGACTAGCGGATCCTCTAAACATTCAGTACTTC. The encoded protein is CASSFGLADPLNIQYF.

This chain joins TRBV6-4 and TRBJ2-1, with 8 positions matching TRBD2. The CDR3 totals 14 residues. The J segment lost 5 bases and the V segment lost 4 bases, leaving 4 bases of the junction unmatched. Germline CDR1 and CDR2: MRHNA and SNTAGT. The DNA of the CDR3 is TGTGCCAGCAGTGCCGGGAGGGGGGACAATGAGCAGTTCTTC. Protein product: CASSAGRGDNEQFF.